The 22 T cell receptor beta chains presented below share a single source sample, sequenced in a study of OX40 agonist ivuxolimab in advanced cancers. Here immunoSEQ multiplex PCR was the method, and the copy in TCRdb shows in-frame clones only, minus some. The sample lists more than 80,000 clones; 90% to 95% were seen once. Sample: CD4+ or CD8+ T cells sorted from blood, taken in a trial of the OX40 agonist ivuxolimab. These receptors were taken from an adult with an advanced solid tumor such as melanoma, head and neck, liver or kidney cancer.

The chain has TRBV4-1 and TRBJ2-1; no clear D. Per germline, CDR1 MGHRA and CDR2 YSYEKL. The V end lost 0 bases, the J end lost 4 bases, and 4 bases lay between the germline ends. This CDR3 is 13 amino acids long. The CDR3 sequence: CASSQEQYNEQFF. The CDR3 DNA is TGCGCCAGCAGCCAAGAACAGTACAATGAGCAGTTCTTC.

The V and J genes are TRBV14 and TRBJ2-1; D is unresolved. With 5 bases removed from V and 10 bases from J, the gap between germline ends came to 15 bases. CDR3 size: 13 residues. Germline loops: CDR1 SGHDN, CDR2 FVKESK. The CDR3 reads CASSFPAWTEQFF. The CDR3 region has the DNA TGTGCCAGCAGCTTCCCGGCTTGGACGGAGCAGTTCTTC.

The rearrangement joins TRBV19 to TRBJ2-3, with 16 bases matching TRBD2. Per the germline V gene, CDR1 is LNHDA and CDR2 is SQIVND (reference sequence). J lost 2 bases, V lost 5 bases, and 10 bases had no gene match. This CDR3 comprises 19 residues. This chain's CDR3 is CASSDEGLAGGPNTDTQYF. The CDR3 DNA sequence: TGTGCCAGTAGTGATGAGGGACTAGCGGGGGGGCCCAACACAGATACGCAGTATTTT.

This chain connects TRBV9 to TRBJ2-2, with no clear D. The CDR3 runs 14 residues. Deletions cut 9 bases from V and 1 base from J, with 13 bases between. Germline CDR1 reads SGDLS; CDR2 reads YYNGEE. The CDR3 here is CATAAGRNTGELFF. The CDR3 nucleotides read TGTGCCACTGCGGCAGGCAGGAACACCGGGGAGCTGTTTTTT.

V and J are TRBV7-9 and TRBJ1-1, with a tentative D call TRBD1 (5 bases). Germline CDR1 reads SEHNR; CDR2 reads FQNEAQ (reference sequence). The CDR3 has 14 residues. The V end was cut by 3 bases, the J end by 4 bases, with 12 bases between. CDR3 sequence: CASSLEGFITEAFF. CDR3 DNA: TGTGCCAGCAGCTTGGAGGGGTTTATCACTGAAGCTTTCTTT.

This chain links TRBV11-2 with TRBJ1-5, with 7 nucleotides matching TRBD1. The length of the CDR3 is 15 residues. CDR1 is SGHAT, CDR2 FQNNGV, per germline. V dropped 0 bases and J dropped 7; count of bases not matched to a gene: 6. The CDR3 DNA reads TGTGCCAGCAGCTTAGAAGCGACAGGGAGCCAGCCCCAGCATTTT. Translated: CASSLEATGSQPQHF.

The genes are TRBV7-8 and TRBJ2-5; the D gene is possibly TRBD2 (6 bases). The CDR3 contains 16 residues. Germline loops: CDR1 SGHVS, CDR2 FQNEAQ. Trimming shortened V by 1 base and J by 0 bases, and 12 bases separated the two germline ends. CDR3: CASSLGLAPNQETQYF. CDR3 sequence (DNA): TGTGCCAGCAGCTTAGGGCTAGCGCCCAACCAAGAGACCCAGTACTTC.

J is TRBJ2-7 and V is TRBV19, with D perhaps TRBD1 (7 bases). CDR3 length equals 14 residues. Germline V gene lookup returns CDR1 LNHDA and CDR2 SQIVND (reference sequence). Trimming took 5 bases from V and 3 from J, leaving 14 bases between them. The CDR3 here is CASSPGGWNYEQYF. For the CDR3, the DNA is TGTGCCAGTAGTCCAGGGGGGTGGAACTACGAGCAGTACTTC.

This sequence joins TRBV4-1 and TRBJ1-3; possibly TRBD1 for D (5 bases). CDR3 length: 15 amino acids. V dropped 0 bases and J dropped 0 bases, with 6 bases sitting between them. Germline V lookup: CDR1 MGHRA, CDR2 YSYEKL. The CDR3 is CASSQDRASGNTIYF. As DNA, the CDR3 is TGCGCCAGCAGCCAAGACAGGGCCTCTGGAAACACCATATATTTT.

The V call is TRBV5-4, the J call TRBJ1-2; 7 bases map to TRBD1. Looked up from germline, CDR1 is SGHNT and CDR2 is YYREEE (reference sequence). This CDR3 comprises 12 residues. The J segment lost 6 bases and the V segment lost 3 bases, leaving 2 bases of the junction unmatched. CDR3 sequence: CASSSGQDGYTF. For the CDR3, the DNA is TGTGCCAGCAGCTCCGGACAGGATGGCTACACCTTC.

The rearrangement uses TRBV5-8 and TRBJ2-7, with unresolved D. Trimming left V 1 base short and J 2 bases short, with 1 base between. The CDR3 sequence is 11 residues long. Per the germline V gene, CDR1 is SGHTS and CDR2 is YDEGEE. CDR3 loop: CASSLPYEQYF. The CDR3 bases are TGTGCCAGCAGCTTGCCCTACGAGCAGTACTTC.

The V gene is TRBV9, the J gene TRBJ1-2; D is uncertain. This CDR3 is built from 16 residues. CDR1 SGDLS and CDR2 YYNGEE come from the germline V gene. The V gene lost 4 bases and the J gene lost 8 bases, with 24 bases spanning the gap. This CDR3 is CASSPRDYDQVRGYTF. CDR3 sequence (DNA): TGTGCCAGCAGCCCCCGAGACTACGATCAAGTGAGGGGCTACACCTTC.

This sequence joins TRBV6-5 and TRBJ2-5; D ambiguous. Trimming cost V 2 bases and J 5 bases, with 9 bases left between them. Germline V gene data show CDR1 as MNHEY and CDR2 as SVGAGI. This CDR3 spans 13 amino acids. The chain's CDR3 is CASSYMTGETQYF. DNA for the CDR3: TGTGCCAGCAGTTACATGACCGGGGAGACCCAGTACTTC.

The CDR3 DNA is TGTGCCAGCAGCTTAGACGGGGGGTCCGTGGACCAGTACTTC. This codes for CASSLDGGSVDQYF. This chain links TRBV11-2 with TRBJ2-5; 7 bases fit TRBD2. CDR3 size: 14 residues. Germline CDR1 and CDR2: SGHAT and FQNNGV. Germline trimming cut 0 bases from V and 10 bases from J; bases unmatched to any gene: 8.

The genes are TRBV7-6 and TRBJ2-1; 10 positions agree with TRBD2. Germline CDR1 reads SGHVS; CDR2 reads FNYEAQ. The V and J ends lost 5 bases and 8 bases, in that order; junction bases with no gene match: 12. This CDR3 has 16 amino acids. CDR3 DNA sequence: TGTGCCAGCAGCCTTGTGGTAGCGGGGGGCCGGGATGAGCAGTTCTTC. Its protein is CASSLVVAGGRDEQFF.

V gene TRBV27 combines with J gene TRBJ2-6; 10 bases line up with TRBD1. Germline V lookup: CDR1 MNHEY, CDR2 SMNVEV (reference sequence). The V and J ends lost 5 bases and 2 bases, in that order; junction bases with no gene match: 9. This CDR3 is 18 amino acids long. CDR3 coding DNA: TGTGCCAGCAGTCTCAGACAGGGGGCTCGGGCTGGGGCCAACGTCCTGACTTTC. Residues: CASSLRQGARAGANVLTF.

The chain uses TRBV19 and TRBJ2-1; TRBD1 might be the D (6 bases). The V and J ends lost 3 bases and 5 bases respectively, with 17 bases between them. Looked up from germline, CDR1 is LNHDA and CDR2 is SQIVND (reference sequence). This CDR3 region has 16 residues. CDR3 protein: CASSIKRWGPNNEQFF. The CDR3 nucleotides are TGTGCCAGTAGTATTAAAAGGTGGGGGCCAAACAATGAGCAGTTCTTC.

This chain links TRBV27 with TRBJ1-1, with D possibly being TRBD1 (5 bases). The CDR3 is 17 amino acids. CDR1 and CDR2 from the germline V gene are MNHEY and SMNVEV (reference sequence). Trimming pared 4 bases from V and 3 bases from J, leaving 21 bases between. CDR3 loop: CASSSLWGDGIYTEAFF. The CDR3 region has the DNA TGTGCCAGCAGTTCGTTATGGGGGGACGGAATATACACTGAAGCTTTCTTT.

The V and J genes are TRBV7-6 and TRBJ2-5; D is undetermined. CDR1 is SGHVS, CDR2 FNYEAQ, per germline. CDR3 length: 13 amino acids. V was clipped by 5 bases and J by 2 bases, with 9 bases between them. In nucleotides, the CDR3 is TGTGCCAGCAGCCGAACAGATCAAGAGACCCAGTACTTC. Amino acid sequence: CASSRTDQETQYF.

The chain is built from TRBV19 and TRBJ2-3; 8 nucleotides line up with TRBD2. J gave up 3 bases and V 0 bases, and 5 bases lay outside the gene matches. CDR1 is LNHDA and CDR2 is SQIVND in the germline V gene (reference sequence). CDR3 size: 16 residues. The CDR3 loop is CASSIEAGGLTDTQYF. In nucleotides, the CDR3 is TGTGCCAGTAGTATAGAGGCGGGGGGCCTGACAGATACGCAGTATTTT. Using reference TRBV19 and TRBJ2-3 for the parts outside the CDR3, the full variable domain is DGGITQSPKYLFRKEGQNVTLSCEQNLNHDAMYWYRQDPGQGLRLIYYSQIVNDFQKGDIAEGYSVSREKKESFPLTVTSAQKNPTAFYLCASSIEAGGLTDTQYFGPGTRLTVL.

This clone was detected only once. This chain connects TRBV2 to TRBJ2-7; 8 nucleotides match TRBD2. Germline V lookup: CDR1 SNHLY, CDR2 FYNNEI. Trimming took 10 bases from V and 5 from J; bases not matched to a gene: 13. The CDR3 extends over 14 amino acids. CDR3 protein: CATKPGLVSHEQYF. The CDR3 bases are TGTGCCACCAAACCGGGACTAGTATCCCACGAGCAGTACTTC.

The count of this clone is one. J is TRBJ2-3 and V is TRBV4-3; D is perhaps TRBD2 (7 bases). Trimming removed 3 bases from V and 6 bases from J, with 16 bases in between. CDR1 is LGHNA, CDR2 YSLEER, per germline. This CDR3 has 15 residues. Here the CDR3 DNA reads TGCGCCAGCAGCCACCGGACGGGGGGCCGGGATACGCAGTATTTT. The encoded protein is CASSHRTGGRDTQYF.